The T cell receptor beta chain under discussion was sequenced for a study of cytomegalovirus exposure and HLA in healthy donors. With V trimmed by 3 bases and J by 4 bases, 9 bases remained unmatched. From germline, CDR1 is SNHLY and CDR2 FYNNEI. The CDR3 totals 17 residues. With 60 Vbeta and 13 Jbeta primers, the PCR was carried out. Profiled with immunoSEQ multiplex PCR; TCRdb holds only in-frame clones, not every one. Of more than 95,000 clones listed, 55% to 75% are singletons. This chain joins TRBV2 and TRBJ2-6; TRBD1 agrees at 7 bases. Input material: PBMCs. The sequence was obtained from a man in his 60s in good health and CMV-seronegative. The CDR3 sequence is CASSDGTALVGANVLTF. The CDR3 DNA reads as TGTGCCAGCAGTGACGGGACAGCTCTGGTCGGGGCCAACGTCCTGACTTTC.